This entry describes one T cell receptor beta chain. Trimming removed 5 bases at V and 10 bases at J, with 12 bases between. In germline, CDR1 is SGDLS, CDR2 YYNGEE. There are 12 residues in the CDR3. Sequencing used immunoSEQ multiplex PCR; TCRdb keeps in-frame clones, though not all of them. Of 90,000 to 95,000 clones in the sample, roughly 84% are singletons; the top ten hold around 1.1%. This specimen comes from a study of OX40 agonist ivuxolimab in advanced cancers. Looking at the study overall: With ivuxolimab, an agonistic anti-OX40 (CD134) antibody, patients were treated. Antecedent anti-PD-1, anti-PD-L1 or anti-CTLA-4 therapy was permissible, with 35% to 40% having received some. Cohort: 80% to 90% men, mean age approximately 60, aged about 20 to 80.

Sequenced here: CD4+ or CD8+ T cells sorted from blood, sampled in a trial of the OX40 agonist ivuxolimab. The TCR was taken from an adult with an advanced solid tumor such as melanoma, head and neck, liver or kidney cancer. This chain links TRBV9 with TRBJ1-4; D is uncertain. The CDR3 region has the DNA TGTGCCAGCAGTGCTACATCGGGAAAACTGTTTTTT. Translating gives CASSATSGKLFF.